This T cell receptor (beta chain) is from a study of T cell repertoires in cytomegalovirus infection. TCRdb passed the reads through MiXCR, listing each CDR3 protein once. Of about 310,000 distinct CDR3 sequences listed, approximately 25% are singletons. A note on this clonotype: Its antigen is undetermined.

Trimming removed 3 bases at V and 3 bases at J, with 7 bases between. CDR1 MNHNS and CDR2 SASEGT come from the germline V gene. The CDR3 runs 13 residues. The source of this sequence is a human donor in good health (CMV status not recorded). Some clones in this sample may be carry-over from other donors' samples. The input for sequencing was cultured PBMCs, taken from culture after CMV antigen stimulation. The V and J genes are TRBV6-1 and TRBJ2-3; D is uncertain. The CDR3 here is CASSEAYTDTQYF. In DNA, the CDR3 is TGTGCCAGCAGTGAGGCTTATACAGATACGCAGTATTTT.